This TCR beta chain came from a study of molecular identifiers for immune sequencing clone quantification. Study findings and constraints: Clones exceeding 20 RNA copies carried over 97% of effector molecules but under 1% of naive-cell molecules. Sizes of highly expanded clones could be underestimated through identical TCRs sharing a barcode.

Bulk TCR libraries were made with methods that had been previously described and with listed TCR primers. MiXCR was run by TCRdb on the PCR reads, yielding one entry per CDR3 protein. This sample yields approximately 500,000 distinct CDR3 sequences, of which about 26% are seen a single time; around 0.78% belongs to the top ten. Turning to this clonotype: The antigen remains undetermined. A single base separates this from a much larger clone, so it may be a read error.

The authors gated naive CD8 T cells as CD8+CD4-CCR7+CD45RA+ for sorting. CDR1 and CDR2 from the germline V gene are SGDLS and YYNGEE. The CDR3 length is 17 residues. V usage is TRBV9 and J usage is TRBJ2-2, with D tentatively TRBD2 (6 bases). Sequenced input: naive CD8+ T cells from blood, with Jurkat cell RNA spiked in. Regarding subset: FACS-sorted CD8+CD4-CCR7+CD45RA+ naive T cells. This clonotype was obtained from a human donor in good health. Some libraries in this study had Jurkat cell RNA spiked in. The CDR3 sequence: CASSVDGQGGITEELFF. The CDR3 DNA follows: TGTGCCAGCAGCGTAGATGGTCAGGGAGGCATCACCGAGGAGCTGTTTTTT.